This is a list of T cell receptor beta chains from one sample in a study of CD4 T cells in relation to SARS-CoV-2 and coronaviruses. Produced via immunoSEQ multiplex PCR; TCRdb's table is partial and in-frame only. The sample consists of 50,000 to 65,000 clones, just over 90% of them appearing once. Specimen: naive CD4+ T cells from PBMCs. Receptors were obtained from an adult with COVID-19. Each CDR3 is given with its conserved first and last residue. D genes are given only for firm matches. A clone size is listed for some rows: how often the clone was seen (once, few, many), or a class if it is expanded.

d_call	cdr3_length	clone_size	v_call	j_call	cdr3_aa	cdr3_nt
-	17	-	TRBV4-1	TRBJ1-5	CASSPSRLVTSNQPQHF	TGCGCCAGCAGCCCCTCAAGATTGGTCACCAGCAATCAGCCCCAGCATTTT
-	15	once	TRBV21-1	TRBJ2-7	CASSKGRRGYNEQYF	TGTGCCAGCAGCAAAGGACGCAGGGGGTATAACGAGCAGTACTTC
-	13	-	TRBV28	TRBJ2-5	CASSPTGGETQYF	TGTGCCAGCAGTCCGACAGGAGGAGAGACCCAGTACTTC
-	14	-	TRBV6-5	TRBJ2-7	CASTRGGSSYEQYF	TGTGCCAGCACCCGCGGGGGCAGCTCCTACGAGCAGTACTTC
TRBD2	16	-	TRBV7-9	TRBJ2-1	CASSGLAAGSYNEQFF	TGTGCCAGCAGCGGACTAGCGGCGGGATCCTACAATGAGCAGTTCTTC
-	18	-	TRBV4-1	TRBJ1-5	CASSQEMLGPRSNQPQHF	TGCGCCAGCAGCCAAGAAATGCTAGGGCCGCGGAGCAATCAGCCCCAGCATTTT
TRBD1	14	-	TRBV5-6	TRBJ1-4	CASSKGQTPEKLFF	TGTGCCAGCAGCAAGGGACAGACGCCTGAAAAACTGTTTTTT
-	11	-	TRBV6-5	TRBJ2-5	CASGYRETQYF	TGTGCCAGCGGCTATCGGGAGACCCAGTACTTC
-	13	-	TRBV5-4	TRBJ2-5	CASSKQGDETQYF	TGTGCCAGCAGCAAACAGGGAGACGAGACCCAGTACTTC
-	15	-	TRBV5-4	TRBJ2-3	CASSLGSGSTDTQYF	TGTGCCAGCAGCTTGGGCAGCGGAAGCACAGATACGCAGTATTTT
-	16	-	TRBV3-1/TRBV3-2	TRBJ2-1	CASSQDLASSYNEQFF	TGTGCCAGCAGCCAAGATTTAGCGAGCTCCTACAATGAGCAGTTCTTC
TRBD1	18	-	TRBV4-2	TRBJ2-7	CASSHNTPDRGRAYEQYF	TGTGCCAGCAGCCACAACACGCCCGACAGGGGGCGAGCCTACGAGCAGTACTTC
-	13	-	TRBV12-3/TRBV12-4	TRBJ1-2	CASSFLRSSGYTF	TGTGCCAGCAGTTTCCTACGGTCTTCTGGCTACACCTTC
TRBD2	16	-	TRBV7-2	TRBJ2-1	CASRQGSGSSYNEQFF	TGTGCCAGCAGGCAGGGTAGCGGGAGCTCCTACAATGAGCAGTTCTTC
-	14	-	TRBV24-1	TRBJ2-1	CATSRGNSYNEQFF	TGTGCCACCAGTAGGGGAAATTCCTACAATGAGCAGTTCTTC
-	11	-	TRBV29-1	TRBJ1-4	CSVAINEKLFF	TGCAGCGTTGCCATTAACGAAAAACTGTTTTTT
TRBD2	14	-	TRBV28	TRBJ2-5	CASSTSGRAQTQYF	TGTGCCAGCAGCACTAGCGGGAGGGCGCAGACCCAGTACTTC
-	12	-	TRBV5-1	TRBJ2-2	CASGKSTGELFF	TGCGCCAGCGGGAAGAGCACCGGGGAGCTGTTTTTT
TRBD2	14	-	TRBV11-2	TRBJ2-1	CASSWTSGSNEQFF	TGTGCCAGCAGCTGGACTAGCGGGAGCAATGAGCAGTTCTTC
TRBD2	15	-	TRBV2	TRBJ2-3	CATTLAGGGADTQYF	TGTGCCACTACGCTAGCGGGGGGGGGTGCAGATACGCAGTATTTT
-	15	-	TRBV5-1	TRBJ2-5	CASSPGTRGQETQYF	TGCGCCAGCAGCCCGGGGACAAGGGGCCAAGAGACCCAGTACTTC
-	16	-	TRBV7-9	TRBJ1-2	CASSSYSREIHYGYTF	TGTGCCAGCAGCTCTTACTCCAGGGAGATTCACTATGGCTACACCTTC
-	14	-	TRBV5-4	TRBJ2-7	CASSFLHESYEQYF	TGTGCCAGCAGCTTTCTGCACGAGTCCTACGAGCAGTACTTC
-	13	-	TRBV27	TRBJ1-1	CASSPTLGTEAFF	TGTGCCAGCAGTCCAACTCTCGGGACTGAAGCTTTCTTT
-	13	-	TRBV18	TRBJ2-5	CASSRGQQETQYF	TGTGCCAGCTCTCGCGGACAGCAAGAGACCCAGTACTTC
-	15	once	TRBV6-5	TRBJ2-2	CASSYSWTSTGELFF	TGTGCCAGCAGTTACTCGTGGACCTCGACCGGGGAGCTGTTTTTT
TRBD2	15	-	TRBV29-1	TRBJ2-3	CSIKGLAGYTDTQYF	TGCAGCATAAAGGGACTAGCGGGGTACACAGATACGCAGTATTTT
-	14	few	TRBV2	TRBJ1-6	CASSLDRENSPLHF	TGTGCCAGCAGCTTGGACAGAGAGAATTCACCCCTCCACTTT
-	10	-	TRBV2	TRBJ2-5	CASSQETQYF	TGTGCCAGCTCCCAAGAGACCCAGTACTTC
TRBD1	11	-	TRBV23-1	TRBJ1-2	CASSQLLTGIF	TGCGCCAGCAGTCAACTTCTGACAGGGATCTTC
-	13	-	TRBV6-5	TRBJ1-5	CASRRSLSQPQHF	TGTGCCAGCCGGCGTAGTTTGTCTCAGCCCCAGCATTTT
-	14	-	TRBV29-1	TRBJ1-4	CSVEGPGVGEKLFF	TGCAGCGTTGAAGGCCCAGGGGTGGGTGAAAAACTGTTTTTT
TRBD2	18	-	TRBV13	TRBJ2-2	CASSPIPRLAGNTGELFF	TGTGCCAGCAGCCCTATACCGAGACTAGCGGGCAACACCGGGGAGCTGTTTTTT
TRBD2	15	-	TRBV19	TRBJ2-7	CASSIASGGSYEQYF	TGTGCCAGTAGTATCGCTAGCGGGGGCTCCTACGAGCAGTACTTC